These T cell receptor beta chains were read from a single sample in a study of memory CD4+ T cells and cytomegalovirus serostatus. Profiling relied on immunoSEQ multiplex PCR, and the TCRdb table lists in-frame clones only, not all of them. The sample has about 100,000 clones, around 80% seen once. The sequencing input was memory CD4+ T cells from blood. All receptors come from an adult in good health and CMV-seropositive. Each CDR3 is given with its conserved first and last residue. The D gene is left open where the match is weak. For some rows the clone size is stated as once, few or many, or as a class when expanded; others skip it.

d_gene	abundance	v_gene	j_gene	CDR3aa	CDR3nt
TRBD2	once	TRBV6-5	TRBJ2-3	CASSSPSGRATDTQYF	TGTGCCAGCAGTTCTCCTAGCGGGAGAGCGACAGATACGCAGTATTTT
TRBD2	.	TRBV5-4	TRBJ2-1	CASSILLAGGLNEQFF	TGTGCCAGCAGCATACTACTAGCGGGAGGGCTCAATGAGCAGTTCTTC
.	.	TRBV15	TRBJ1-5	CATSRGVGQPQHF	TGTGCCACCAGCAGGGGGGTTGGGCAGCCCCAGCATTTT
TRBD1	.	TRBV19	TRBJ2-7	CASRRTGSYEQYF	TGTGCCAGTAGGAGGACAGGGTCCTACGAGCAGTACTTC
TRBD1	.	TRBV27	TRBJ2-1	CASSVGQVYNEQFF	TGTGCCAGCAGCGTGGGACAGGTCTACAATGAGCAGTTCTTC
.	few	TRBV4-1	TRBJ1-5	CASSQDLGRGQPQHF	TGCGCCAGCAGCCAAGATTTGGGGAGGGGTCAGCCCCAGCATTTT
.	.	TRBV28	TRBJ2-3	CASSLSSTDTQYF	TGTGCCAGCAGTTTGTCTAGCACAGATACGCAGTATTTT
.	.	TRBV4-1	TRBJ1-2	CASSQDLQGATYGYTF	TGCGCCAGCAGCCAAGATCTACAAGGGGCAACGTATGGCTACACCTTC
TRBD1	few	TRBV18	TRBJ1-2	CASSPGQGDLFRYTF	TGTGCCAGCTCACCGGGACAGGGGGATTTGTTTCGCTACACCTTC
.	.	TRBV5-6	TRBJ2-1	CASSLSWEQFF	TGTGCCAGCAGCTTGAGTTGGGAGCAGTTCTTC
TRBD2	.	TRBV19	TRBJ2-7	CASSTASGSSEQYF	TGTGCCAGTAGTACCGCTAGCGGGAGCTCCGAGCAGTACTTC
.	.	TRBV7-9	TRBJ2-2	CASSLEGPGELFF	TGTGCCAGCAGCTTGGAGGGTCCCGGGGAGCTGTTTTTT
TRBD1	.	TRBV2	TRBJ2-7	CASIGTGGFEQYF	TGTGCCAGCATTGGTACAGGGGGTTTCGAGCAGTACTTC
.	once	TRBV29-1	TRBJ2-3	CSVGTDTQYF	TGCAGCGTTGGTACAGATACGCAGTATTTT
.	.	TRBV29-1	TRBJ2-3	CSAWDSGASTDTQYF	TGCAGCGCTTGGGATAGCGGTGCTAGCACAGATACGCAGTATTTT
.	once	TRBV18	TRBJ2-3	CASSPENTQYF	TGTGCCAGCTCACCCGAAAATACGCAGTATTTT
.	.	TRBV5-4	TRBJ2-5	CASSLPQVQETQYF	TGTGCCAGCAGCTTGCCGCAGGTCCAAGAGACCCAGTACTTC
TRBD1	few	TRBV7-2	TRBJ1-2	CASSRRTGEDYGYTF	TGTGCCAGCAGCCGACGGACAGGGGAAGACTATGGCTACACCTTC
.	.	TRBV6-6	TRBJ1-2	CASSSWEGKGYGYTF	TGTGCCAGCAGTTCCTGGGAGGGGAAGGGGTATGGCTACACCTTC
.	.	TRBV7-8	TRBJ2-7	CASSPGPGYEQYF	TGTGCCAGCAGCCCAGGCCCCGGATACGAGCAGTACTTC
TRBD1	.	TRBV28	TRBJ1-3	CASRRQGRISGNTIYF	TGTGCCAGCCGGCGACAGGGGAGGATCTCTGGAAACACCATATATTTT
.	.	TRBV30	TRBJ2-4	CAWAEFGKNIQYF	TGTGCCTGGGCCGAGTTTGGCAAAAACATTCAGTACTTC
.	.	TRBV2	TRBJ1-1	CASRQSENTEAFF	TGTGCCAGCAGGCAGTCCGAGAACACTGAAGCTTTCTTT
TRBD1	.	TRBV30	TRBJ1-2	CAWSATRTGKGYGYTF	TGTGCCTGGAGCGCGACACGGACAGGGAAAGGCTATGGCTACACCTTC
.	.	TRBV5-4	TRBJ2-1	CASSPEVDNEQFF	TGTGCCAGCAGCCCGGAGGTCGACAATGAGCAGTTCTTC
.	.	TRBV4-2	TRBJ2-5	CASSPGTRKETQYF	TGTGCCAGCAGCCCCGGGACAAGGAAAGAGACCCAGTACTTC
.	.	TRBV7-2	TRBJ1-2	CASSLQEYYGYTF	TGTGCCAGCAGCTTACAGGAATACTATGGCTACACCTTC
.	.	TRBV6-5	TRBJ2-7	CASSSTSLFQGQYF	TGTGCCAGCAGTTCCACCTCTCTCTTCCAGGGGCAGTACTTC
TRBD2	.	TRBV7-3	TRBJ2-3	CASSRLAGRYTDTQYF	TGTGCCAGCAGCAGACTAGCGGGGAGATACACAGATACGCAGTATTTT
TRBD1	.	TRBV5-4	TRBJ2-5	CASSYRDRGPETQYF	TGTGCCAGCAGTTACCGGGACAGGGGGCCGGAGACCCAGTACTTC
TRBD1	many	TRBV6-5	TRBJ2-6	CASSYGTGNVLTF	TGTGCCAGCAGTTACGGGACAGGGAACGTCCTGACTTTC
TRBD2	.	TRBV28	TRBJ2-7	CASSPSSGRAFEQYF	TGTGCCAGCAGTCCGAGTAGCGGGAGGGCCTTCGAGCAGTACTTC
.	.	TRBV5-4	TRBJ2-3	CASSPGRHTDTQYF	TGTGCCAGCAGCCCCGGACGCCACACAGATACGCAGTATTTT
.	.	TRBV15	TRBJ1-2	CATSTLDRNARGDGYTF	TGTGCCACCAGCACCCTAGATCGCAACGCCCGAGGTGATGGCTACACCTTC
.	few	TRBV4-3	TRBJ2-5	CASSAHGRSGLQETQYF	TGCGCCAGCAGCGCCCATGGGCGGAGCGGGTTACAAGAGACCCAGTACTTC
TRBD2	.	TRBV2	TRBJ2-7	CASSTSGSSEQYF	TGTGCCAGCAGTACTAGCGGGAGCAGCGAGCAGTACTTC
.	.	TRBV5-1	TRBJ2-1	CASSFGSGDEQFF	TGCGCCAGCAGCTTTGGGTCGGGGGATGAGCAGTTCTTC
TRBD1	.	TRBV10-3	TRBJ1-2	CAIGTGERYGYTF	TGTGCCATCGGGACAGGGGAAAGATATGGCTACACCTTC
.	.	TRBV18	TRBJ1-1	CASSPRSNSEAFF	TGTGCCAGCTCACCAAGGTCAAACTCTGAAGCTTTCTTT
TRBD2	.	TRBV2	TRBJ2-3	CASSDGRTDTQYF	TGTGCCAGCAGTGACGGGAGGACAGATACGCAGTATTTT
TRBD2	.	TRBV5-1	TRBJ2-3	CASSILAGGGDTQYF	TGCGCCAGCAGCATCCTAGCGGGAGGTGGAGATACGCAGTATTTT